These 8 T cell receptor beta chains came from one sample sequenced in a study of cytomegalovirus exposure and HLA in healthy donors (dated by TCRdb to about 2017). Library preparation used the immunoSEQ multiplex PCR assay. For the multiplex PCR, a mixture combining 60 forward primers for TCR Vbeta segments and 13 reverse primers for TCR Jbeta segments was used. This is the immuneACCESS table as TCRdb keeps it, with only in-frame sequences that have V and J called. A part of the clones is gone; compared with another copy, unresolved V genes explain less than half, and the rest is unexplained. The sample table shows about 150,000 clones, and approximately 80% are seen once. The ten largest clones capture approximately 15% of the sample. Sequenced input: PBMCs. The source of these receptors is a woman in her thirties or forties in good health and CMV-seronegative.

This chain joins TRBV7-3 and TRBJ2-7, with TRBD1 as a possible D gene (5 bases). The V gene's germline CDR1 is SGHTA and CDR2 FQGTGA. This CDR3 has 12 amino acids. The V and J ends lost 4 bases and 6 bases respectively, with 10 bases between them. The CDR3 nucleotides read TGTGCCAGCAGCTCTGGACAAGGCGAGCAGTACTTC. It yields the protein CASSSGQGEQYF.

V and J are TRBV28 and TRBJ2-5; D may be TRBD2 (5 bases). The end of the DNA fits TRBJ2-7 better, so the J call may be wrong. The CDR3 extends over 14 amino acids. Germline-derived CDR1 and CDR2 are MDHEN and SYDVKM. CDR3 nucleotides: TGTGCCAGCAGTTTAGGGCGGGCAGCCTACGAGCAGTACTTC. Protein product: CASSLGRAAYEQYF.

The chain links TRBV19 to TRBJ2-2; 10 bases map to TRBD1. There are 19 residues in the CDR3. V shed 4 bases, J shed 0 bases, and the junction held 11 bases outside the gene matches. Germline V gene data show CDR1 as LNHDA and CDR2 as SQIVND (reference sequence). The CDR3 spells CASSTLRQGANSNTGELFF. For the CDR3, the DNA is TGTGCCAGTAGTACGCTCCGACAGGGGGCGAACTCGAACACCGGGGAGCTGTTTTTT. Drawing the rest from reference TRBV19 and TRBJ2-2, the complete variable domain is DGGITQSPKYLFRKEGQNVTLSCEQNLNHDAMYWYRQDPGQGLRLIYYSQIVNDFQKGDIAEGYSVSREKKESFPLTVTSAQKNPTAFYLCASSTLRQGANSNTGELFFGEGSRLTVL.

This clone was counted between two and nine times. The chain recombines TRBV28 with TRBJ1-5, with 10 bases matching TRBD1. The CDR3 consists of 18 residues. Germline lookup yields CDR1 MDHEN and CDR2 SYDVKM. V trimming: 2 bases; J trimming: 5 bases; junction bases outside the gene matches: 12. The CDR3 nucleotides read TGTGCCAGCAGTTTAGGAAGGCGACAGGGGGCAACTTATCAGCCCCAGCATTTT. As protein: CASSLGRRQGATYQPQHF.

The J gene is TRBJ1-5, the V gene TRBV4-1; 8 bases match TRBD1. V gave up 0 bases and J gave up 12 bases; unmatched junction bases: 10. The germline gives CDR1 MGHRA, CDR2 YSYEKL. CDR3 size: 15 residues. CDR3 in DNA: TGCGCCAGCAGCCAAGATTCGGGACAGGCCCCCGTCCAGCATTTT. Its protein is CASSQDSGQAPVQHF.

CDR3 region: CASSISGRGSYEQYF. DNA of the CDR3: TGTGCCAGCAGTATCAGTGGCCGGGGCTCCTACGAGCAGTACTTC. The chain links TRBV7-3 to TRBJ2-7; tentatively, D is TRBD2 (5 bases). The ends were cut back, 6 bases at V and 0 bases at J, with 15 bases in the middle. The V gene's germline CDR1 is SGHTA and CDR2 FQGTGA. This CDR3 has 15 amino acids.

This rearrangement joins TRBV4-3 to TRBJ2-3; 12 positions match TRBD1. J gave up 4 bases and V 1 base, and 12 bases lay outside the gene matches. Per the germline V gene, CDR1 is LGHNA and CDR2 is YSLEER. The CDR3 covers 19 residues. CDR3 DNA: TGCGCCAGCAGCCAAGCCCGCCCAATGGGACAGGGGGCAGCAGATACGCAGTATTTT. Protein product: CASSQARPMGQGAADTQYF.

V is TRBV27 and J is TRBJ1-2; possibly TRBD1 for D (5 bases). The V and J ends lost 6 bases and 8 bases respectively, with 19 bases between them. The CDR3 totals 14 residues. Per the germline V gene, CDR1 is MNHEY and CDR2 is SMNVEV (reference sequence). The CDR3: CASRAGGSPAGYTF. CDR3 nucleotide sequence: TGTGCCAGCAGGGCCGGGGGGAGCCCAGCCGGCTACACCTTC.